The 31 T cell receptor beta chains given below trace back to one sample, sequenced in a study of blood T cells in healthy people across ages. It was with a sample-barcoded 5' primer and a J-beta primer mix that a second PCR of roughly 6 to 11 cycles was run. MiXCR, applied by TCRdb to the 5' RACE reads, yields one record per CDR3 protein. The profile shows some 1,000,000 distinct CDR3 sequences, about 23% of them singletons. This sample was shared with a second study, whose subject was T cells of mothers and their children.

Sequenced material: blood. The receptors here all came from a girl aged 2-15 years in good health.

The table lists this clonotype with a few counts. The chain joins TRBV7-2 to TRBJ2-5; TRBD2 is a possible D gene (6 bases). Trimming left V 5 bases short and J 10 bases short, with 11 bases between. Germline assignment: CDR1 SGHTA and CDR2 FQGNSA. The CDR3 has 11 residues. CDR3 sequence: CASSIGGDQYF. The CDR3 DNA reads TGTGCCAGCAGCATCGGGGGAGACCAGTACTTC.

The gene calls are TRBV9 and TRBJ2-5; weak D call: TRBD2 (6 bases). There are 13 residues in the CDR3. In germline, CDR1 is SGDLS, CDR2 YYNGEE. V gave up 3 bases and J gave up 5 bases, with 11 bases separating them. The CDR3 nucleotides read TGTGCCAGCAGCGGGAGCGGGTCCGAGACCCAGTACTTC. Amino acids: CASSGSGSETQYF.

The rearrangement links TRBV4-1 to TRBJ2-5, with a tentative D call TRBD2 (5 bases). The J call may be faulty, since TRBJ2-1 better matches the DNA end. The CDR3 spans 15 residues. The V gene's germline CDR1 is MGHRA and CDR2 YSYEKL. The chain's CDR3 is CASSQGRFSDNEQFF. CDR3 sequence (DNA): TGCGCCAGCAGCCAAGGGAGGTTCTCTGACAATGAGCAGTTCTTC.

This clonotype was seen more than once but under ten times. This chain joins TRBV5-1 and TRBJ2-3; D might be TRBD2 (7 bases). The CDR3 extends over 15 amino acids. V lost 4 bases, J lost 1 base, and 13 bases lay in between. Germline loops: CDR1 SGHRS, CDR2 YFSETQ. The CDR3 nucleotides read TGCGCCAGCAGCCCAGGGGACTACCGCACAGATACGCAGTATTTT. Translation: CASSPGDYRTDTQYF.

CDR3: CASSQVATIAGNTIYF. The CDR3 nucleotides are TGCGCCAGCAGCCAAGTCGCGACAATCGCGGGAAACACCATATATTTT. This chain connects TRBV4-3 to TRBJ1-3; D gene uncertain. CDR3 length: 16 residues. CDR1 and CDR2 from the germline V gene are LGHNA and YSLEER. Deletions cut 1 base from V and 4 bases from J, with 14 bases between.

The rearrangement links TRBV7-2 to TRBJ2-5; the D is unclear. Germline loops: CDR1 SGHTA, CDR2 FQGNSA. The CDR3 covers 15 residues. The V and J ends lost 5 bases and 1 base respectively, with 14 bases between them. CDR3 DNA sequence: TGTGCCAGCAGCCCCCGTAGTTTCGCCCAAGAGACCCAGTACTTC. Its protein product is CASSPRSFAQETQYF.

This clonotype was observed a few times. The genes are TRBV29-1 and TRBJ1-2; D call uncertain. This CDR3 contains 14 residues. V was trimmed by 5 bases and J by 6 bases, leaving 19 bases between them. Germline CDR1 and CDR2: SQVTM and ANQGSEA. CDR3 nucleotide sequence: TGCAGCGTTCATGACGGCAGCGCAGGAGATGGCTACACCTTC. Translated, it gives CSVHDGSAGDGYTF.

In its sample, this clonotype was seen a few times. This chain joins TRBV12-3 or TRBV12-4 and TRBJ2-5; no definite D call. V was pared by 2 bases and J by 4 bases, with 8 bases between. The CDR3 is made up of 13 amino acids. The CDR3, as DNA: TGTGCCAGCAGTTTATATAAGGGAGAGACCCAGTACTTC. It translates to CASSLYKGETQYF.

V is TRBV5-1 and J is TRBJ2-7; 7 bases agree with TRBD1. The CDR3 consists of 14 residues. Per the germline V gene, CDR1 is SGHRS and CDR2 is YFSETQ. The V and J ends lost 6 bases and 0 bases, in that order; junction bases with no gene match: 6. CDR3: CASKPGQSSYEQYF. The CDR3 coding sequence is TGCGCCAGCAAACCGGGACAGAGCTCCTACGAGCAGTACTTC.

This chain joins TRBV7-9 and TRBJ1-1; D is unresolved. Germline assignment: CDR1 SEHNR and CDR2 FQNEAQ (reference sequence). V shed 4 bases and J shed 3 bases, with 12 bases lying between them. The CDR3 is 14 amino acids. The chain's CDR3 is CASSYRSGDTEAFF. The DNA for the CDR3 is TGTGCCAGCAGCTACAGAAGCGGGGACACTGAAGCTTTCTTT.

A few counts support this clonotype. The genes are TRBV6-1 and TRBJ1-2; possible D gene TRBD1, 6 bases. The germline gives CDR1 MNHNS, CDR2 SASEGT. The CDR3 totals 15 residues. Trimming stripped 3 bases from V and 8 bases from J, with 19 bases between. CDR3 sequence: CASSDGPAGAGGYTF. The CDR3 DNA is TGTGCCAGCAGTGATGGGCCAGCGGGGGCTGGGGGCTACACCTTC.

V is TRBV6-1 and J is TRBJ1-1; 7 bases align to TRBD1. The CDR3 contains 12 residues. CDR1 and CDR2 from the germline V gene are MNHNS and SASEGT. The J segment lost 10 bases and the V segment lost 6 bases, leaving 8 bases of the junction unmatched. CDR3 DNA sequence: TGTGCCAGCAGCTCAACAGGGGTTACAGCTTTCTTT. As protein: CASSSTGVTAFF.

The chain carries TRBV25-1 and TRBJ2-1, with TRBD2 matching 11 bases. Germline-derived CDR1 and CDR2 are MGHDK and SYGVNS. J was trimmed by 4 bases and V by 9 bases; bases with no gene match: 2. This CDR3 has 13 residues. In nucleotides, the CDR3 is TGTGCCAGTCTAGCGGGGGGATACAATGAGCAGTTCTTC. This encodes CASLAGGYNEQFF.

This clonotype was counted a few times. The chain combines TRBV4-2 with TRBJ2-7, with D perhaps TRBD1 (6 bases). The ends were cut back, 1 base at V and 3 bases at J, with 10 bases in the middle. CDR1 and CDR2 (germline): LGHNA, YNFKEQ. The CDR3 spans 14 residues. The CDR3 DNA sequence: TGTGCCAGCAGCCAAGCGGTACAGGGCTACGAGCAGTACTTC. Its protein is CASSQAVQGYEQYF.

This clonotype turned up a few times. A read error may account for a junction end that differs from germline. V gene TRBV7-2 combines with J gene TRBJ2-5; perhaps D is TRBD1 or TRBD2 (5 bases each). The better agreement between TRBJ2-7 and the DNA end casts doubt on the J call. This CDR3 contains 14 residues. CDR1 is SGHTA and CDR2 is FQGNSA in the germline V gene. CDR3 protein: CASRDPPLSYEQYF. DNA for the CDR3: TGTGCTAGCAGGGACCCTCCTCTCTCCTACGAGCAGTACTTC.

This clonotype has just a few counts. The chain recombines TRBV9 with TRBJ2-3; 10 bases agree with TRBD2. CDR3 length: 16 amino acids. J gave up 6 bases and V 3 bases, and 10 bases lay outside the gene matches. Per germline, CDR1 SGDLS and CDR2 YYNGEE. CDR3 sequence reads: CASSAILAGVRDTQYF. The CDR3 region has the DNA TGTGCCAGCAGCGCCATCCTAGCGGGGGTGCGGGATACGCAGTATTTT.

V is TRBV2 and J is TRBJ2-5, with D maybe TRBD2 (5 bases). The end of the DNA aligns better with TRBJ2-1, so the J call may be wrong. CDR1 is SNHLY and CDR2 is FYNNEI in the germline V gene. The CDR3 covers 12 residues. The CDR3 DNA is TGTGCCAGCAGTGAAACCCCGGGGGAGCAGTTCTTC. This codes for CASSETPGEQFF.

The chain has TRBV5-1 and TRBJ2-5; 9 nucleotides match TRBD2. The CDR3 is 18 amino acids. Germline loops: CDR1 SGHRS, CDR2 YFSETQ. Trimming took 1 base from V and 2 from J; bases not matched to a gene: 12. The CDR3 region is CASSLFTAGGPPQETQYF. The CDR3 DNA sequence: TGCGCCAGCAGCTTGTTTACCGCGGGAGGGCCTCCACAAGAGACCCAGTACTTC.

The chain combines TRBV5-1 with TRBJ1-4; a possible D gene is TRBD1 (6 bases). Deletions cut 4 bases from V and 5 bases from J, with 15 bases between. The CDR3 extends over 15 amino acids. Germline V CDR1 and CDR2: SGHRS, YFSETQ. CDR3 coding DNA: TGCGCCAGCAGCCCCGGACAGAAAGTAAATGAAAAACTGTTTTTT. Protein sequence: CASSPGQKVNEKLFF. The whole variable domain, filled in from reference TRBV5-1 and TRBJ1-4, reads KAGVTQTPRYLIKTRGQQVTLSCSPISGHRSVSWYQQTPGQGLQFLFEYFSETQRNKGNFPGRFSGRQFSNSRSEMNVSTLELGDSALYLCASSPGQKVNEKLFFGSGTQLSVL.

The chain carries TRBV12-3 or TRBV12-4 and TRBJ2-2; D may be TRBD2 (5 bases). Trimming removed 6 bases at V and 7 bases at J, with 12 bases between. The CDR3 is 13 residues long. The CDR3 DNA reads TGTGCCAGCAGCCCCCAACTAGGCGGGGAGCTGTTTTTT. This codes for CASSPQLGGELFF.

The V call is TRBV7-2, the J call TRBJ2-5, with TRBD2 matching 7 bases. The assigned J gene may be wrong: the sequence end matches TRBJ2-7 better. The V gene's germline CDR1 is SGHTA and CDR2 FQGNSA. The CDR3 consists of 15 residues. The CDR3, as DNA: TGTGCCAGCAGCTTAGAAGCGGGGCGGGGGTACGAGCAGTACTTC. It is translated as CASSLEAGRGYEQYF.

This clonotype has ten or more counts. The CDR3 nucleotides read TGTGCCAGCAGCTTAGGGACTAGCGGGAGTAATGAGCAGTTCTTC. Protein: CASSLGTSGSNEQFF. The V gene is TRBV7-2, the J gene TRBJ2-1, with 13 bases fitting TRBD2. Trimming removed 1 base from V and 7 bases from J; junction bases left unmatched: 1. Per the germline V gene, CDR1 is SGHTA and CDR2 is FQGNSA. This CDR3 region has 15 residues.

This clonotype was counted a few times. The chain employs TRBV7-9 and TRBJ2-3; 9 bases are shared with TRBD1. This CDR3 is built from 15 residues. Germline V CDR1 and CDR2: SEHNR, FQNEAQ (reference sequence). The V gene end was trimmed by 4 bases and the J gene end by 0 bases; junction bases not matched to a gene: 2. The chain's CDR3 is CASSSQGASTDTQYF. DNA for the CDR3: TGTGCCAGCAGCTCACAGGGGGCTAGCACAGATACGCAGTATTTT.

The gene calls are TRBV11-2 and TRBJ2-5, with no clear D. V was trimmed by 5 bases and J by 1 base, leaving 14 bases between them. Germline V gives CDR1 SGHAT, CDR2 FQNNGV. This CDR3 spans 15 amino acids. The CDR3 region is CASSATVPVQETQYF. The CDR3 DNA sequence: TGTGCCAGCAGCGCTACAGTACCCGTCCAAGAGACCCAGTACTTC.

This clonotype occurred a few times. The rearrangement links TRBV20-1 to TRBJ1-2; no reliable D call. Looked up from germline, CDR1 is DFQATT and CDR2 is SNEGSKA (reference sequence). Trimming stripped 0 bases from V and 4 bases from J, with 12 bases between. The CDR3 totals 14 residues. CDR3 sequence reads: CSARDLTEVYGYTF. DNA of the CDR3: TGCAGTGCTAGAGACTTGACCGAAGTCTATGGCTACACCTTC.

The gene calls are TRBV20-1 and TRBJ2-7; D uncertain. V lost 0 bases and J lost 0, with 12 bases in between. This CDR3 has 15 amino acids. Germline V gives CDR1 DFQATT, CDR2 SNEGSKA (reference sequence). This chain's CDR3 is CSARDLAASSYEQYF. The DNA for the CDR3 is TGCAGTGCTAGAGATCTGGCAGCGAGCTCCTACGAGCAGTACTTC.

The chain recombines TRBV11-2 with TRBJ2-1; 7 bases fit TRBD2. Germline V CDR1 and CDR2: SGHAT, FQNNGV. Trimming at V came to 7 bases and at J to 3 bases, leaving 3 bases not matched to a gene. The CDR3 length is 13 residues. The CDR3 region is CASTGGFYNEQFF. CDR3 nucleotides: TGTGCCAGCACGGGGGGATTCTACAATGAGCAGTTCTTC.

The rearrangement uses TRBV7-9 and TRBJ2-1; no clear D. Germline V CDR1 and CDR2: SEHNR, FQNEAQ (reference sequence). Trimming took off 4 bases at V and 7 bases at J, with 11 bases between the two ends. The CDR3 has 13 amino acids. As DNA, the CDR3 is TGTGCCAGCAGCTCGTATAAGGGAAATGAGCAGTTCTTC. This sequence encodes CASSSYKGNEQFF. The full variable domain, with the rest looked up from reference TRBV7-9 and TRBJ2-1, is DTGVSQNPRHKITKRGQNVTFRCDPISEHNRLYWYRQTLGQGPEFLTYFQNEAQLEKSRLLSDRFSAERPKGSFSTLEIQRTEQGDSAMYLCASSSYKGNEQFFGPGTRLTVL.

This sequence joins TRBV11-2 and TRBJ2-4, with TRBD2 as a possible D gene (6 bases). V lost 4 bases and J 3 bases, leaving 10 bases between the germline ends. The germline V gene has CDR1 SGHAT and CDR2 FQNNGV. The CDR3 runs to 14 residues. The CDR3 is CASSSPSVKNIQYF. CDR3 sequence (DNA): TGTGCCAGCAGCTCCCCTAGCGTCAAAAACATTCAGTACTTC.

A single count supports this clonotype. The rearrangement joins TRBV6-1 to TRBJ2-7; D uncertain. This CDR3 spans 13 amino acids. The ends were cut back, 7 bases at V and 2 bases at J, with 12 bases in the middle. The germline V gene has CDR1 MNHNS and CDR2 SASEGT. CDR3 bases: TGTGCCAGCATCCAAACTTATCCCTACGAGCAGTACTTC. Translation gives CASIQTYPYEQYF.

The chain links TRBV20-1 to TRBJ1-2; no reliable D call. CDR3 length equals 13 residues. CDR1 and CDR2 from the germline V gene are DFQATT and SNEGSKA (reference sequence). V was pared by 5 bases and J by 2 bases, with 12 bases between. This chain's CDR3 is CSASDRTNYGYTF. The CDR3 DNA is TGCAGTGCTTCGGACCGAACCAACTATGGCTACACCTTC.